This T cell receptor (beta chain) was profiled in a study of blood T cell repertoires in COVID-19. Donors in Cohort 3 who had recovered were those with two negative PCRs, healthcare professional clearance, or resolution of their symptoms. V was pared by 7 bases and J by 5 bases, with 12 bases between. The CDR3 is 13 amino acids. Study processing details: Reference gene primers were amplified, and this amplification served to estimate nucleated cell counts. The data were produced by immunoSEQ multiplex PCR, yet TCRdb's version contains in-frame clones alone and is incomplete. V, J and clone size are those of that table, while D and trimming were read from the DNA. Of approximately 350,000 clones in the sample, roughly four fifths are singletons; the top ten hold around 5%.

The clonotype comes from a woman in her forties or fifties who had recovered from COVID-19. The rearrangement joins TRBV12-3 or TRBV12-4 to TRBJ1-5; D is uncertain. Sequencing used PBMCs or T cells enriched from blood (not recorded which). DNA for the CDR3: TGTGCCAGCAACACGAACAGTTATCAGCCCCAGCATTTT. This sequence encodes CASNTNSYQPQHF.